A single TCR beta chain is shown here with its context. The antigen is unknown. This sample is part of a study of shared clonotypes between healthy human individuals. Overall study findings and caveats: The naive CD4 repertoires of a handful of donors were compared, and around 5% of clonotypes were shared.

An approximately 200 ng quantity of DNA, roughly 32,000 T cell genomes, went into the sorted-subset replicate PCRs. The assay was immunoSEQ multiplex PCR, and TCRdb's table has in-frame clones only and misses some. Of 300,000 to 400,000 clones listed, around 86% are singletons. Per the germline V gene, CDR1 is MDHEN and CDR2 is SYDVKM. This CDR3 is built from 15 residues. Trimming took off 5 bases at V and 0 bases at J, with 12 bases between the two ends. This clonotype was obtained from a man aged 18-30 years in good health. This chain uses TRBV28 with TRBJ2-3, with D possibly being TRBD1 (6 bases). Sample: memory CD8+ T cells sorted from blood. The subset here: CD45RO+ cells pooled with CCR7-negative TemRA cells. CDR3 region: CASSQQGYSTDTQYF. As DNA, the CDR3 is TGTGCCAGCAGTCAACAGGGTTACAGCACAGATACGCAGTATTTT.